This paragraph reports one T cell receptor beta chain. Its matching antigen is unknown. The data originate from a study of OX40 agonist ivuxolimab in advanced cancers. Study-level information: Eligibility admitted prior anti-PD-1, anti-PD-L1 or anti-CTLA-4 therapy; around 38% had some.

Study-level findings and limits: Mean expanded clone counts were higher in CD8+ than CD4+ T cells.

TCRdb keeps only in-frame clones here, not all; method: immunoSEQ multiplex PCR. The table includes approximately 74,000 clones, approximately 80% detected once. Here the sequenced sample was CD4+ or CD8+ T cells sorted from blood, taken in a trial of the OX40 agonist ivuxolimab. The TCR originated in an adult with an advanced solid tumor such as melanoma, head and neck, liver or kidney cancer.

This CDR3 reads CASSEGRGRSGANVLTF. Written as DNA, the CDR3 is TGCGCCAGCAGTGAGGGCAGGGGGCGATCTGGGGCCAACGTCCTGACTTTC. The V gene is TRBV10-2, the J gene TRBJ2-6, with TRBD1 matching 8 bases. The CDR3 is 17 residues long. Germline CDR1 WSHSY, CDR2 SAAADI. Unmatched junction bases numbered 4, after V lost 2 bases and J lost 1 base.